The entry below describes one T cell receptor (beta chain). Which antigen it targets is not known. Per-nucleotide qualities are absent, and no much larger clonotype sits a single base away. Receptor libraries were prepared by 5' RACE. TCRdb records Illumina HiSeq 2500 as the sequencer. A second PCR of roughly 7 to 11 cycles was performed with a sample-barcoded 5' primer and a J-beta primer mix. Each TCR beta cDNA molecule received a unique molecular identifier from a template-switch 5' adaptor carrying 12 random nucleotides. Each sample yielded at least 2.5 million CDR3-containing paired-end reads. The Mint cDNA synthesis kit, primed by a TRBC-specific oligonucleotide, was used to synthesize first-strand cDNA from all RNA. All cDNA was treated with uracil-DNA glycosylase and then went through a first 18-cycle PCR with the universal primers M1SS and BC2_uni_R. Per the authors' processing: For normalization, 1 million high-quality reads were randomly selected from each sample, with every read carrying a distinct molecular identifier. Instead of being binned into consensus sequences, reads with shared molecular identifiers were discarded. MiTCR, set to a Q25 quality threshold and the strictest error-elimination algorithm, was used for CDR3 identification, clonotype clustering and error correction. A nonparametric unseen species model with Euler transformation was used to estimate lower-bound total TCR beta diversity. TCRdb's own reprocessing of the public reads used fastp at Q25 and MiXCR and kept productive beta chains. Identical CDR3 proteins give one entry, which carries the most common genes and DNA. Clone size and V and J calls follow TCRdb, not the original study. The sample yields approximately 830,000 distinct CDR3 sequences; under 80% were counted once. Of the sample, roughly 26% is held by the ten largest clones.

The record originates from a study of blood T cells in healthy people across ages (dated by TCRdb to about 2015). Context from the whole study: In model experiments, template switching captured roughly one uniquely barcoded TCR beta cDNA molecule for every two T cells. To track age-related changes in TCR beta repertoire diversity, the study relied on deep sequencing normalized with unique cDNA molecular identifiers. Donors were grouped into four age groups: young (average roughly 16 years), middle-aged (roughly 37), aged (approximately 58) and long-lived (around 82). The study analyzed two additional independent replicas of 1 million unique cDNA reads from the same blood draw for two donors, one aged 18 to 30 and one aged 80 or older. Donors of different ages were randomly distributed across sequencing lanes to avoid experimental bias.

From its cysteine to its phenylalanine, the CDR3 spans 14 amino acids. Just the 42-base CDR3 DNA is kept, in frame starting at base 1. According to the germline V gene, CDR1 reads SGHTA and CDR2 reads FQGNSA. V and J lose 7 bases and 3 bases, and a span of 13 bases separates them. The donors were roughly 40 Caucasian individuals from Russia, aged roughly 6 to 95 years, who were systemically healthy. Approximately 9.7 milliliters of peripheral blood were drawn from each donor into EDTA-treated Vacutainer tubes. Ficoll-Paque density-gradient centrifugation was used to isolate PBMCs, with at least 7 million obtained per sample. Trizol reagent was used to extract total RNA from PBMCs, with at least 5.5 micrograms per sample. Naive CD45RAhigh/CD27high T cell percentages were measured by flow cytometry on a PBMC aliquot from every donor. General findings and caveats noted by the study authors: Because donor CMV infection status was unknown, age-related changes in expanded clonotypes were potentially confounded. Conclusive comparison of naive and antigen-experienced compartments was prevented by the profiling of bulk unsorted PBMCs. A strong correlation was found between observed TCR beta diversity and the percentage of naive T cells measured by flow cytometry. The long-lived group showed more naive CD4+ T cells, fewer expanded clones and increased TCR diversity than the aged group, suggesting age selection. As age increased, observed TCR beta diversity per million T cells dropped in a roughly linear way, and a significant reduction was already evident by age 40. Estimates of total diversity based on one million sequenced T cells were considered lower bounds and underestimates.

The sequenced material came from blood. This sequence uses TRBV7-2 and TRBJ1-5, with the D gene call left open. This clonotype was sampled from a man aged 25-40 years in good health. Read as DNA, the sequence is TGTGCCAGCAACCCCAGACTTACCAATCAGCCCCAGCATTTT. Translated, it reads CASNPRLTNQPQHF.